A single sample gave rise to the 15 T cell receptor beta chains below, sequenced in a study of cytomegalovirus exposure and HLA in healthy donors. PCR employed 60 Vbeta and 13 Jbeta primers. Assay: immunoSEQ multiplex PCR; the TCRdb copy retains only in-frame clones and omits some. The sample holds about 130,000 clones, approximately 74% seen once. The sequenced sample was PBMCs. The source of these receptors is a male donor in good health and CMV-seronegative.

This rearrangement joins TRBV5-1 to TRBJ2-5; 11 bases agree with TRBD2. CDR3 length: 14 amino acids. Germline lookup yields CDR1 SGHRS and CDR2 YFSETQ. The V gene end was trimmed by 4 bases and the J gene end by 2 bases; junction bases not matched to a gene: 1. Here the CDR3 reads CASSPSGGQETQYF. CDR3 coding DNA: TGCGCCAGCAGCCCTAGCGGGGGGCAAGAGACCCAGTACTTC.

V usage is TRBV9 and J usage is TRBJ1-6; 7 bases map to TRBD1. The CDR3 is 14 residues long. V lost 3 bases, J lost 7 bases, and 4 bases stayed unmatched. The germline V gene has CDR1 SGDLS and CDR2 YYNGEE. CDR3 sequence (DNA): TGTGCCAGCAGCGGACAGGGTTTCAATTCACCCCTCCACTTT. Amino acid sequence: CASSGQGFNSPLHF.

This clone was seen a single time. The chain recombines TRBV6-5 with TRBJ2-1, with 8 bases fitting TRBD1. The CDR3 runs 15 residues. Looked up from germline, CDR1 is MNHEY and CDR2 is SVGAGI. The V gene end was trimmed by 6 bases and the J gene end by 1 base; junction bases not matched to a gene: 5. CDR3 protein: CASSAGTGSYNEQFF. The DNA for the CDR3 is TGTGCCAGCAGCGCCGGGACAGGTTCCTACAATGAGCAGTTCTTC.

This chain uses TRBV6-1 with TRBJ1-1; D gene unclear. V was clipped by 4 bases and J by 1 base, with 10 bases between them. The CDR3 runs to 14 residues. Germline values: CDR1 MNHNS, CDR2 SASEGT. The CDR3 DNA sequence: TGTGCCAGCAGTGTTGAGGGCGCGAACACTGAAGCTTTCTTT. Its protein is CASSVEGANTEAFF.

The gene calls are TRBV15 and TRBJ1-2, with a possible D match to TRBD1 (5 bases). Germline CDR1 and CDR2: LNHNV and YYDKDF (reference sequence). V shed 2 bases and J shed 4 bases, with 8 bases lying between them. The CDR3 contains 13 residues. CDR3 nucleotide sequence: TGTGCCACCAGCAGAACCGACAGCTATGGCTACACCTTC. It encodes CATSRTDSYGYTF.

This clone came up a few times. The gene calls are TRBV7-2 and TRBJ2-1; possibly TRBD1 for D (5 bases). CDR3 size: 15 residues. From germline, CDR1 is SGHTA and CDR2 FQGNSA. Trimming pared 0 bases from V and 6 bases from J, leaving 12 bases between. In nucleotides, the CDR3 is TGTGCCAGCAGCTTAGCGGGGCAGGGCAGCAATGAGCAGTTCTTC. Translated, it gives CASSLAGQGSNEQFF.

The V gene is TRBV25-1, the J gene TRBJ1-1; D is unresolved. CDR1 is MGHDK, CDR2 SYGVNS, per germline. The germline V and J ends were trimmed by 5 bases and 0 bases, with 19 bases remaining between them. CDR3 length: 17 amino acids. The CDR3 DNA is TGTGCCAGCAGTTCACGGCCCGGGAGGGCTATGAACACTGAAGCTTTCTTT. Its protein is CASSSRPGRAMNTEAFF.

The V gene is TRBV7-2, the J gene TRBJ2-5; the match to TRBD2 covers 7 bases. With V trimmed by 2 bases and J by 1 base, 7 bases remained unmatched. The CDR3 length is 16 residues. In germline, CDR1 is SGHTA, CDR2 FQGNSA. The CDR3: CASSLLGGGIQETQYF. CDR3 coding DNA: TGTGCCAGCAGCTTATTGGGCGGGGGTATCCAAGAGACCCAGTACTTC.

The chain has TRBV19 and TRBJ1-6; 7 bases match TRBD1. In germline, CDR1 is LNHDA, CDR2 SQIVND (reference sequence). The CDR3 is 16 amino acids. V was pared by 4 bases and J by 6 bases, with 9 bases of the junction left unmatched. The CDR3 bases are TGTGCCAGTAGTACATCCCCGGGACAGCTTAATTCACCCCTCCACTTT. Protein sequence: CASSTSPGQLNSPLHF.

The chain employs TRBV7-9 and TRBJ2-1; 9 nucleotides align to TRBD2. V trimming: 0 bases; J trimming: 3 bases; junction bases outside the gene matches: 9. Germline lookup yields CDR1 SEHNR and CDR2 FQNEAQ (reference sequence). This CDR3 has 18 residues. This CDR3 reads CASSLAGVAGVIYNEQFF. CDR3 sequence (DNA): TGTGCCAGCAGCTTAGCGGGGGTAGCGGGAGTTATCTACAATGAGCAGTTCTTC.

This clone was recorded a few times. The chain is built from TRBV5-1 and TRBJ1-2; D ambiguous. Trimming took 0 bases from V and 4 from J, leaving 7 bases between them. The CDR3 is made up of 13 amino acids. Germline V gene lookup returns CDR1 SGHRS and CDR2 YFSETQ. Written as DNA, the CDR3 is TGCGCCAGCAGCTTGGGAGGGAGCTATGGCTACACCTTC. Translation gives CASSLGGSYGYTF.

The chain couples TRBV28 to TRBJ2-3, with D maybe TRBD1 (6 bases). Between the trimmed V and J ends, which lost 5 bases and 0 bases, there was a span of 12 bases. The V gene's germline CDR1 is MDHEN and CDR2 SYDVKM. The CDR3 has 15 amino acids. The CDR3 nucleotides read TGTGCCAGCAGTCCAACAGGGCTAAGCACAGATACGCAGTATTTT. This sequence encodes CASSPTGLSTDTQYF.

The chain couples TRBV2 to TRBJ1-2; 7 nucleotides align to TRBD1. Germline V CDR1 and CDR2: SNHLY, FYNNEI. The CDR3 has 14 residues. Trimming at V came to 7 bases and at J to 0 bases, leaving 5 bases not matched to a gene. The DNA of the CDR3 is TGTGCCAGCACCGGACAGGTAGCTAACTATGGCTACACCTTC. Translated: CASTGQVANYGYTF.

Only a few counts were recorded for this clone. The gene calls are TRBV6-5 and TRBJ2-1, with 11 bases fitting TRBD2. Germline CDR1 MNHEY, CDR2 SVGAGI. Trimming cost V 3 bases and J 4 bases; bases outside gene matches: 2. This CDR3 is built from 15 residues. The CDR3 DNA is TGTGCCAGCAGTTATACTAGCGGGGGTTACAATGAGCAGTTCTTC. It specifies CASSYTSGGYNEQFF.

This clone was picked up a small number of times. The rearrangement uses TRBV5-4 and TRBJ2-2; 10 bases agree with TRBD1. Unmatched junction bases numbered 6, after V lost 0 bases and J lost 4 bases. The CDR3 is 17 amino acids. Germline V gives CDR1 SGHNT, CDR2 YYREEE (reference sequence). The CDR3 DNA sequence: TGTGCCAGCAGCTTGGCCGAGGGACAGGGGTTCACCGGGGAGCTGTTTTTT. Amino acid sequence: CASSLAEGQGFTGELFF.